Listed here is a single T cell receptor (beta chain). The data originate from a study of control samples from healthy donors and cancer patients. Trimming removed 3 bases at V and 6 bases at J, with 9 bases between. This CDR3 has 12 amino acids. Germline-derived CDR1 and CDR2 are SGHNT and YENEEA. Assay used: immunoSEQ multiplex PCR; TCRdb lists only in-frame clones, some missing. This table has some 140,000 clones, roughly 92% appearing once. The material sequenced was blood. This TCR derives from a man aged 25 to 45 in good health. The chain joins TRBV11-3 to TRBJ2-7, with D perhaps matching TRBD1 or TRBD2 (5 bases each). CDR3: CASSFRDGEQYF. CDR3 coding DNA: TGTGCCAGCAGCTTCAGGGACGGCGAGCAGTACTTC.